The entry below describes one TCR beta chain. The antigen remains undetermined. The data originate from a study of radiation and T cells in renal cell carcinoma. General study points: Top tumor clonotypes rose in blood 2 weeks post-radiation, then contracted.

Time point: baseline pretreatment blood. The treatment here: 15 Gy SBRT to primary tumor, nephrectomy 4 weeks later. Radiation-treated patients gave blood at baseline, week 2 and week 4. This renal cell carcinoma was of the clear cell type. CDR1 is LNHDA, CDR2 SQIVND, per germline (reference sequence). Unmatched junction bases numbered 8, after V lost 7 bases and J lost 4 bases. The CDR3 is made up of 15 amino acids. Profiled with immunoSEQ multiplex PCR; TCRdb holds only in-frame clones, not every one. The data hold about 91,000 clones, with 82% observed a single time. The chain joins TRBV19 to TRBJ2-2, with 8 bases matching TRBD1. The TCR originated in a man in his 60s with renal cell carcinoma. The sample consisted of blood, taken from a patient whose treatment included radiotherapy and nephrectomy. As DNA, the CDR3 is TGTGCCAGTAAGGGCAGGGGGCTGGGCACCGGGGAGCTGTTTTTT. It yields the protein CASKGRGLGTGELFF. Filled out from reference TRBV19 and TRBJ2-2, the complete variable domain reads DGGITQSPKYLFRKEGQNVTLSCEQNLNHDAMYWYRQDPGQGLRLIYYSQIVNDFQKGDIAEGYSVSREKKESFPLTVTSAQKNPTAFYLCASKGRGLGTGELFFGEGSRLTVL.